The source of this TCR beta chain is a study of T-cell memory formation after mild COVID-19. At the level of the study: Largely, the TCR clusters proved donor specific.

TCRdb processed the 5' RACE reads anew with MiXCR; each CDR3 protein has one entry. The table includes hundreds of thousands of distinct CDR3 sequences, approximately 16% detected once. The CDR3 loop spans 13 amino acids. CDR1 and CDR2 from the germline V gene are MNHEY and SVGAGI. The V segment lost 4 bases and the J segment 2 bases; nucleotides outside the gene matches: 1. This clonotype was counted many times. The chain combines TRBV6-5 with TRBJ1-2; 7 bases line up with TRBD1. The sequence was collected from a man in his late teens or twenties who had mild COVID-19 (a few samples of this study predate the infection). Cell type and time point are not known. The sample taken for sequencing was PBMCs or a T cell subset sorted from them (not recorded which). CDR3 bases: TGTGCCAGCAGTTCGACAGGGAACTATGGCTACACCTTC. This encodes CASSSTGNYGYTF.